These T cell receptor beta chains were read from a single sample in a study of T cells in Graves' hyperthyroidism and ophthalmopathy. TCRdb reprocessed the multiplex PCR reads with MiXCR, giving one entry per CDR3 protein. The sample consists of around 450,000 distinct CDR3 sequences, approximately 14% of them appearing once. The sequenced sample was blood. The receptors stem from a woman between 18 and 29 years old with Graves' hyperthyroidism. CDR3s include the opening cysteine and the closing phenylalanine or tryptophan. D genes are given only for firm matches. A row's size may be missing; if present it is once, few, many or a size class.

clone_size | d_call | j_call | v_call | cdr3_aa | cdr3_nt
NA | NA | TRBJ1-5 | TRBV9 | CASSVGFGGNQPQHF | TGTGCCAGCAGCGTAGGATTTGGGGGCAATCAGCCCCAGCATTTT
many | TRBD1 | TRBJ2-1 | TRBV7-2 | CASSLVGTGGHEQFF | TGTGCCAGCAGCTTAGTTGGGACAGGGGGCCATGAGCAGTTCTTC
many | TRBD2 | TRBJ2-3 | TRBV29-1 | CSVVASGKDTQYF | TGCAGCGTTGTGGCTAGCGGGAAAGATACGCAGTATTTT
NA | NA | TRBJ1-1 | TRBV24-1 | CATSDPTVTEAFF | TGTGCCACCAGTGACCCCACGGTAACTGAAGCTTTCTTT
many | NA | TRBJ2-2 | TRBV4-3 | CASSQGGASYTGELFF | TGCGCCAGCAGCCAAGGCGGCGCAAGCTACACCGGGGAGCTGTTTTTT
many | NA | TRBJ1-1 | TRBV3-1 | CASSQDPGFTEAFF | TGTGCCAGCAGCCAAGATCCGGGGTTCACTGAAGCTTTCTTT
NA | TRBD1 | TRBJ2-7 | TRBV19 | CASSHSDRALIYEQYF | TGTGCCAGTAGCCATTCGGACAGGGCCCTTATCTACGAGCAGTACTTC
many | NA | TRBJ2-7 | TRBV7-2 | CASSLLLGSLHEQYF | TGTGCCAGCAGCTTATTATTAGGTTCTCTCCACGAGCAGTACTTC
many | NA | TRBJ2-3 | TRBV2 | CASSEVPDLIGTDTQYF | TGTGCCAGCAGTGAAGTCCCGGACCTGATTGGGACAGATACGCAGTATTTT
many | NA | TRBJ1-2 | TRBV5-1 | CASSAAGDGYTF | TGCGCCAGCAGCGCGGCGGGGGATGGCTACACCTTC
NA | TRBD2 | TRBJ2-5 | TRBV5-1 | CASSLGLVFETQYF | TGCGCCAGCAGCCTGGGACTAGTTTTCGAGACCCAGTACTTC